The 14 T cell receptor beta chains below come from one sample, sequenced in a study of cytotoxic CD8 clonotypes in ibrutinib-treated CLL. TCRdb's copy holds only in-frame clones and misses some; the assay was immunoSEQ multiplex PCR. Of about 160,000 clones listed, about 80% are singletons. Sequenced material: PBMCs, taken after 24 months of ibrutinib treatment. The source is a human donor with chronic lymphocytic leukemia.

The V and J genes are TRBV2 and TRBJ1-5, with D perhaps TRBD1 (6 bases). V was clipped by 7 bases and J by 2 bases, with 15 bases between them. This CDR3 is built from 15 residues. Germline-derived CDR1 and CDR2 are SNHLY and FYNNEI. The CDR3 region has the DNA TGTGCCAGCATGGGGGGCGCGAGTGGCAATCAGCCCCAGCATTTT. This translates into CASMGGASGNQPQHF.

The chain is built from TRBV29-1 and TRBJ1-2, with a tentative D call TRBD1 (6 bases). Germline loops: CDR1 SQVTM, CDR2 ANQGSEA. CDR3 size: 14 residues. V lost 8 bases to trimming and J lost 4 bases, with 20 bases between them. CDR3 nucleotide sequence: TGCAGCACAGCGGACAGTCGCGTCTCCTATGGCTACACCTTC. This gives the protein CSTADSRVSYGYTF.

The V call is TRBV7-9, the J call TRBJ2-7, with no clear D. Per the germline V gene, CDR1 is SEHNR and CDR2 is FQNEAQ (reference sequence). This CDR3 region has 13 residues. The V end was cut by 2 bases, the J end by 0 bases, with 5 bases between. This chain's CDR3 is CASSLQSSYEQYF. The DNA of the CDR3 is TGTGCCAGCAGCTTACAAAGCTCCTACGAGCAGTACTTC.

DNA of the CDR3: TGTGCCAGCAGCCCCAAGACAGGGTCGGGGACTGAAGCTTTCTTT. It yields the protein CASSPKTGSGTEAFF. The chain is built from TRBV7-9 and TRBJ1-1; 7 nucleotides agree with TRBD1. CDR3 length: 15 residues. The V gene's germline CDR1 is SEHNR and CDR2 FQNEAQ (reference sequence). With 5 bases clipped from V and 5 bases from J, the junction kept 11 bases outside the gene matches.

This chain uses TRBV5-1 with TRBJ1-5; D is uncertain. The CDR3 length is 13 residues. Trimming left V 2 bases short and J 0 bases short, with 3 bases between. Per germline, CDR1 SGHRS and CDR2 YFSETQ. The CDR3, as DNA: TGCGCCAGCAGCTTCTCTAGCAATCAGCCCCAGCATTTT. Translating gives CASSFSSNQPQHF.

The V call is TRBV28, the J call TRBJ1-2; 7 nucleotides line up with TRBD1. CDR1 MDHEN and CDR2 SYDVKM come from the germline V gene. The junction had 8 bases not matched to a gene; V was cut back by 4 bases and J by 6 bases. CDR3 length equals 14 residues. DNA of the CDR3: TGTGCCAGCAGTTCGACGACAGGGCTTGATGGCTACACCTTC. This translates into CASSSTTGLDGYTF.

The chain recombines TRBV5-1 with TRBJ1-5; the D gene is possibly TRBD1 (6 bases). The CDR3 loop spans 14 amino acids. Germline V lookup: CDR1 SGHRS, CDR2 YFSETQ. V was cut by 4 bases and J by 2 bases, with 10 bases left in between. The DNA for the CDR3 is TGCGCCAGCAGCCGTTCAGGGGGCAATCAGCCCCAGCATTTT. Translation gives CASSRSGGNQPQHF.

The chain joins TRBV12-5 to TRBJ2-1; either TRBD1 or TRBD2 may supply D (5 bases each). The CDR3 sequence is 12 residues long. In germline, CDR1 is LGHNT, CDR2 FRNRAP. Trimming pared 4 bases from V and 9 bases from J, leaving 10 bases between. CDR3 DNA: TGTGCTAGTGGTTGGGGCGCGGGTGAGCAGTTCTTC. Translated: CASGWGAGEQFF.

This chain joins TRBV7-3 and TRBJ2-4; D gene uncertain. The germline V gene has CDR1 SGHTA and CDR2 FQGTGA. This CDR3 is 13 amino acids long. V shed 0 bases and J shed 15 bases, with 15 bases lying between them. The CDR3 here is CASSLTTVQERYF. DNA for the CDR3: TGTGCCAGCAGCTTAACTACTGTCCAGGAACGGTACTTC.

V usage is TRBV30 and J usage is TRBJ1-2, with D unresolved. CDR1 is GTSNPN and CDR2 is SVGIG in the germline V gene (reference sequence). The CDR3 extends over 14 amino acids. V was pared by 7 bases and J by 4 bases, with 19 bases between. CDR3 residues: CASSGEGPRYGYTF. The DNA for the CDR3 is TGTGCCTCCAGCGGAGAGGGTCCCCGCTATGGCTACACCTTC.

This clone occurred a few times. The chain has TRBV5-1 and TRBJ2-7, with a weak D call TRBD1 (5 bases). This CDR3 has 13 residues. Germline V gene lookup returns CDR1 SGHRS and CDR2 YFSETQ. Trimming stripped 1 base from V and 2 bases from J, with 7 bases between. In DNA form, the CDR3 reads TGCGCCAGCAGCTTGACAGGTACCTACGAGCAGTACTTC. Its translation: CASSLTGTYEQYF.

CDR3 in amino acids: CASSLDPGGSSPLHF. CDR3 DNA sequence: TGTGCCAGCAGCTTAGATCCAGGGGGGAGTTCACCCCTCCACTTT. This chain joins TRBV11-2 and TRBJ1-6; 7 nucleotides match TRBD1. The CDR3 runs 15 residues. CDR1 is SGHAT and CDR2 is FQNNGV in the germline V gene. V lost 0 bases and J lost 9; bases outside the gene matches: 5.

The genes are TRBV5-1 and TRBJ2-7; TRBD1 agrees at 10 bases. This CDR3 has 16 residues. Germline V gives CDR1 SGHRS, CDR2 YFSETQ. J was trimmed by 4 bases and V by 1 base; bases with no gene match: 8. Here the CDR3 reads CASSLNPTGGGYEQYF. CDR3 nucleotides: TGCGCCAGCAGCTTGAACCCGACAGGGGGCGGGTACGAGCAGTACTTC. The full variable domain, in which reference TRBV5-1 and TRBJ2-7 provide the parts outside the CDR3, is KAGVTQTPRYLIKTRGQQVTLSCSPISGHRSVSWYQQTPGQGLQFLFEYFSETQRNKGNFPGRFSGRQFSNSRSEMNVSTLELGDSALYLCASSLNPTGGGYEQYFGPGTRLTVT.

The CDR3 region has the DNA TGCAGCGTTGTGGGCTCTGGAAACACCATATATTTT. It is translated as CSVVGSGNTIYF. The chain links TRBV29-1 to TRBJ1-3; D remains ambiguous. The V end was cut by 4 bases, the J end by 0 bases, with 4 bases between. This CDR3 region has 12 residues. CDR1 is SQVTM, CDR2 ANQGSEA, per germline.